This TCR beta chain was captured by sequencing in a study of blood T cell repertoires in COVID-19 (dated by TCRdb to 2018 to 2020). At the level of the whole study: Samples covering the acute and convalescent phases of COVID-19 were provided by collaborators in the United States, Italy and Spain. The material from the prospective study consisted of cDNA or gDNA derived from T cells, B-cell-depleted T cells, or PBMCs. The dataset comprised deeply sampled blood TCRbeta repertoires from subjects exposed to, actively infected with, or recovered from COVID-19. The repertoires were made available in a free public database intended to serve as a resource for research on the immune response to SARS-CoV-2. The samples were drawn from the first 160 participants of the ongoing ImmuneRACE study and from some 1,300 subjects provided by 6 global collaborators. The sample metadata nearly always contained a de-identified subject ID, COVID-19 status, age in years and sex. Where HLA class I and class II types were available, the types were taken from metadata supplied by the sample provider, not from assay-based typing. The study at large found these results: The quantity of clinical and demographic metadata differed by source and by participant and was supplied without curation.

TCRbeta CDR3 regions were amplified from genomic DNA using the immunoSEQ Assay, a bias-controlled multiplex PCR. As for the original processing: Nucleated cell counts per sample were estimated from amplification of reference gene primers within the assay. Sequence reads were collapsed and filtered to measure the absolute abundance of every unique TCRbeta CDR3 rearrangement. For each sample, productive Simpson clonality was calculated by taking the square root of Simpson's diversity index across productive rearrangements. This immuneACCESS table, as held by TCRdb, lists in-frame sequences with V and J called but not all clones. Of the missing ones, under half trace to an unresolved V gene in checked studies; the others have no known cause. For V, J and clone size, that table is used; D and trimming come from the DNA. This sample lists 350,000 to 400,000 clones; roughly 90% were detected once. The ten most abundant clones make up roughly 6.8% of the sample.

A remark on this clone: The antigen this receptor binds is unknown. Base qualities are missing; no much larger clone stands one base away.

Trimming removed 6 bases from V and 4 bases from J, leaving 15 bases between the germline ends. The CDR3 starts with the cysteine, ends with the phenylalanine, and has 14 residues. The read is trimmed to its CDR3 DNA, 42 bases read in frame from base 1. The germline V gene supplies CDR1 SQVTM and CDR2 ANQGSEA. Each collaborating institution followed its own protocols to collect whole blood in K2EDTA tubes. For TCRbeta analysis, collaborator samples were shipped as frozen whole blood, as isolated PBMCs, or as DNA extracted from either sample type. This sequence originates from a man aged 18 to 30 with active or convalescent COVID-19. Material for sequencing was peripheral blood. The receptor chain draws on TRBV29-1 and TRBJ1-4, with TRBD1 tentatively as D gene (5 bases match). The CDR3 reads CSVKKGLLNEKLFF. The DNA sequence is TGCAGCGTCAAAAAGGGACTGCTTAATGAAAAACTGTTTTTT.